This passage covers 13 T cell receptor beta chains from one sample sequenced in a study of shared clonotypes between healthy human individuals. CD8 cells regarded as naive lacked CD45RO, were positively chosen for CCR7, and omitted terminally differentiated effector memory CD45RA+ cells. Sequencing used immunoSEQ multiplex PCR; TCRdb keeps in-frame clones, though not all of them. The sample yields about 2 million clones, less than 95% seen once. Sequenced: naive CD8+ T cells sorted from blood. The receptors stem from a young man in good health.

This chain connects TRBV9 to TRBJ2-2; D gene uncertain. The CDR3 runs to 15 residues. CDR1 is SGDLS, CDR2 YYNGEE, per germline. The V end was cut by 1 base, the J end by 4 bases, with 11 bases between. As DNA, the CDR3 is TGTGCCAGCAGCGTATCGGGTGACGGCACCGGGGAGCTGTTTTTT. It codes for CASSVSGDGTGELFF. The full variable domain, with the rest looked up from reference TRBV9 and TRBJ2-2, is DSGVTQTPKHLITATGQRVTLRCSPRSGDLSVYWYQQSLDQGLQFLIQYYNGEERAKGNILERFSAQQFPDLHSELNLSSLELGDSALYFCASSVSGDGTGELFFGEGSRLTVL.

The chain recombines TRBV27 with TRBJ2-7, with D perhaps given as TRBD1 or TRBD2 (6 bases each). The CDR3 covers 15 residues. CDR1 and CDR2 (germline): MNHEY, SMNVEV (reference sequence). V lost 6 bases to trimming and J lost 2 bases, with 17 bases between them. CDR3 sequence (DNA): TGTGCCAGCAGCTGGGGGCGGGGAACCGCCTACGAGCAGTACTTC. Its translation: CASSWGRGTAYEQYF.

The J gene is TRBJ2-1, the V gene TRBV6-1; 7 bases line up with TRBD2. V gave up 3 bases and J gave up 6 bases; unmatched junction bases: 8. The length of the CDR3 is 15 residues. Germline CDR1 MNHNS, CDR2 SASEGT. Here the CDR3 DNA reads TGTGCCAGCAGTGATTGGCGGGAGCCTTTCAATGAGCAGTTCTTC. It codes for CASSDWREPFNEQFF.

The chain is built from TRBV9 and TRBJ2-4, with a possible D match to TRBD2 (6 bases). Per germline, CDR1 SGDLS and CDR2 YYNGEE. The CDR3 totals 15 residues. The V end was cut by 0 bases, the J end by 8 bases, with 15 bases between. Here the CDR3 reads CASSVGGGDTDIQYF. CDR3 nucleotides: TGTGCCAGCAGCGTAGGCGGAGGGGATACGGACATTCAGTACTTC.

The J gene is TRBJ2-2, the V gene TRBV11-2, with D possibly TRBD1 on 5 matching bases. Germline V gene lookup returns CDR1 SGHAT and CDR2 FQNNGV. The CDR3 loop spans 16 amino acids. The V gene lost 3 bases and the J gene lost 6 bases, with 17 bases spanning the gap. Written as DNA, the CDR3 is TGTGCCAGCAGCTTTTGGGGCGGTTCCACCTCCGGGGAGCTGTTTTTT. Its translation: CASSFWGGSTSGELFF. Drawing the rest from reference TRBV11-2 and TRBJ2-2, the complete variable domain is EAGVAQSPRYKIIEKRQSVAFWCNPISGHATLYWYQQILGQGPKLLIQFQNNGVVDDSQLPKDRFSAERLKGVDSTLKIQPAKLEDSAVYLCASSFWGGSTSGELFFGEGSRLTVL.

About this clone: Germline is not matched at one junction end, which may reflect a read error. The same CDR3 can be traced to other DNA sequences in this sample. V is TRBV7-7 and J is TRBJ2-7; 9 bases are shared with TRBD1. Germline-derived CDR1 and CDR2 are SSHAT and FNYEAQ (reference sequence). The CDR3 is made up of 15 amino acids. CDR3 loop: CASSPGQGGSYEQYF. The CDR3 DNA is TGTGCTAGCAGCCCGGGACAGGGTGGTTCCTACGAGCAGTACTTC.

The J gene is TRBJ1-2, the V gene TRBV4-1, with D hard to call. The CDR3 runs to 15 residues. CDR1 MGHRA and CDR2 YSYEKL come from the germline V gene. V shed 1 base and J shed 4 bases, with 13 bases lying between them. CDR3 amino acids: CASSQGWGDLYGYTF. The CDR3 DNA sequence: TGCGCCAGCAGCCAAGGGTGGGGTGACCTCTATGGCTACACCTTC.

This clone was recorded only once. The rearrangement links TRBV7-9 to TRBJ2-1; 15 bases align to TRBD2. Looked up from germline, CDR1 is SEHNR and CDR2 is FQNEAQ (reference sequence). Germline trimming cut 5 bases from V and 0 bases from J; bases unmatched to any gene: 2. The CDR3 contains 17 residues. The CDR3 loop is CASSGLAGGSSYNEQFF. The CDR3 DNA reads TGTGCCAGCAGCGGACTAGCGGGAGGGAGCTCCTACAATGAGCAGTTCTTC.

The J gene is TRBJ1-4, the V gene TRBV5-8, with D tentatively TRBD1 (6 bases). The length of the CDR3 is 15 residues. V was clipped by 3 bases and J by 8 bases, with 17 bases between them. CDR1 and CDR2 (germline): SGHTS, YDEGEE. This CDR3 is CASSSHREGEEKLFF. DNA for the CDR3: TGTGCCAGCAGCTCCCACAGGGAGGGAGAGGAAAAACTGTTTTTT.

The rearrangement links TRBV27 to TRBJ2-3; 10 positions match TRBD2. CDR3 length equals 17 residues. Losses at the gene ends were 6 bases for V and 2 bases for J; bases not matched to a gene: 11. CDR1 and CDR2 from the germline V gene are MNHEY and SMNVEV (reference sequence). This CDR3 reads CASSPTSGFFPTDTQYF. The CDR3 nucleotides are TGTGCCAGCAGCCCGACTAGCGGGTTTTTTCCCACAGATACGCAGTATTTT.

The V call is TRBV19, the J call TRBJ1-2, with D unresolved. V dropped 1 base and J dropped 3 bases, with 9 bases sitting between them. The CDR3 runs to 14 residues. Germline-derived CDR1 and CDR2 are LNHDA and SQIVND (reference sequence). This CDR3 reads CASSIAHGDYGYTF. As DNA, the CDR3 is TGTGCCAGTAGTATAGCCCATGGGGACTATGGCTACACCTTC.

The rearrangement joins TRBV4-1 to TRBJ1-1; 7 positions agree with TRBD1. CDR3 length: 14 residues. V was clipped by 4 bases and J by 3 bases; unmatched bases: 5. Germline V gene lookup returns CDR1 MGHRA and CDR2 YSYEKL. The CDR3 nucleotides read TGCGCCAGCAGCCCTGACAGGGCGGACACTGAAGCTTTCTTT. Protein product: CASSPDRADTEAFF.

The J gene is TRBJ2-1, the V gene TRBV28, with unresolved D. V was clipped by 7 bases and J by 3 bases, with 13 bases between them. Germline V gene sequence: CDR1 MDHEN, CDR2 SYDVKM. This CDR3 region has 14 residues. The CDR3 region has the DNA TGTGCCAGCAATGGGGTCACCGACTACAATGAGCAGTTCTTC. Protein product: CASNGVTDYNEQFF.